This entry lists 12 T cell receptor beta chains sequenced from one sample in a study of T cells in localized non-small cell lung cancer. Assay used: immunoSEQ multiplex PCR; TCRdb lists only in-frame clones, some missing. Of several thousand clones listed, about 90% were seen once; the top ten hold about 2.4%. The starting material was peripheral blood, obtained before any cancer treatment. The receptor set was obtained from a female donor older than 55 with stage II squamous cell lung carcinoma.

This clone was seen only once. The genes are TRBV19 and TRBJ1-5; unclear D gene. Germline values: CDR1 LNHDA, CDR2 SQIVND (reference sequence). The germline V and J ends were trimmed by 7 bases and 0 bases, with 13 bases remaining between them. The CDR3 consists of 15 residues. CDR3 sequence reads: CASTPALRSNQPQHF. DNA of the CDR3: TGTGCCAGTACCCCAGCCCTCCGTAGCAATCAGCCCCAGCATTTT.

The chain couples TRBV2 to TRBJ2-7; 9 nucleotides match TRBD1. Germline loops: CDR1 SNHLY, CDR2 FYNNEI. The CDR3 loop spans 14 amino acids. J was trimmed by 5 bases and V by 6 bases; bases with no gene match: 8. In nucleotides, the CDR3 is TGTGCCAGCAGGGACAGGGGAGCAATGAACGAGCAGTACGTC. Its translation is CASRDRGAMNEQYV.

The chain has TRBV6-5 and TRBJ1-1, with D unresolved. Trimming shortened V by 6 bases and J by 1 base, and 9 bases separated the two germline ends. Germline assignment: CDR1 MNHEY and CDR2 SVGAGI. The CDR3 contains 13 residues. In nucleotides, the CDR3 is TGTGCCAGCAGAGTCATGGGGAACACTGAAGCTTTCTTT. Amino acid sequence: CASRVMGNTEAFF.

This chain uses TRBV5-4 with TRBJ2-1, with no clear D. The CDR3 contains 15 residues. V lost 0 bases and J 0 bases, leaving 7 bases between the germline ends. Germline lookup yields CDR1 SGHNT and CDR2 YYREEE (reference sequence). In DNA form, the CDR3 reads TGTGCCAGCAGCTTGGGGACCAGCTCCTACAATGAGCAGTTCTTC. As protein: CASSLGTSSYNEQFF. Full variable domain (rest looked up from reference TRBV5-4 and TRBJ2-1): ETGVTQSPTHLIKTRGQQVTLRCSSQSGHNTVSWYQQALGQGPQFIFQYYREEENGRGNFPPRFSGLQFPNYSSELNVNALELDDSALYLCASSLGTSSYNEQFFGPGTRLTVL.

This clone was counted a few times. The chain recombines TRBV5-6 with TRBJ2-1; 9 bases are a match to TRBD2. This CDR3 contains 14 residues. Germline trimming cut 1 base from V and 7 bases from J; bases unmatched to any gene: 3. In germline, CDR1 is SGHDT, CDR2 YYEEEE. The DNA of the CDR3 is TGTGCCAGCAGCTTGCCTAGCGGGGTGAATGAGCAGTTCTTC. It specifies CASSLPSGVNEQFF.

The CDR3: CASSSVPKQDRYEQYV. In nucleotides, the CDR3 is TGTGCCAGCAGTTCTGTCCCGAAGCAAGATCGTTACGAGCAGTACGTC. The chain joins TRBV28 to TRBJ2-7; D gene unclear. Per the germline V gene, CDR1 is MDHEN and CDR2 is SYDVKM. With 4 bases removed from V and 4 bases from J, the gap between germline ends came to 20 bases. This CDR3 spans 16 amino acids.

The V and J genes are TRBV7-9 and TRBJ1-2; 7 bases line up with TRBD1. The CDR3 is 15 amino acids. CDR1 is SEHNR and CDR2 is FQNEAQ in the germline V gene (reference sequence). The V gene end was trimmed by 3 bases and the J gene end by 0 bases; junction bases not matched to a gene: 4. This chain's CDR3 is CASSFGTASNYGYTF. CDR3 DNA sequence: TGTGCCAGCAGCTTTGGGACAGCCTCTAACTATGGCTACACCTTC. The full variable domain, completed using reference TRBV7-9 and TRBJ1-2, is DTGVSQNPRHKITKRGQNVTFRCDPISEHNRLYWYRQTLGQGPEFLTYFQNEAQLEKSRLLSDRFSAERPKGSFSTLEIQRTEQGDSAMYLCASSFGTASNYGYTFGSGTRLTVV.

The chain links TRBV9 to TRBJ2-1; no firm D call. Between the trimmed V and J ends, which lost 0 bases and 7 bases, there was a span of 11 bases. Germline V CDR1 and CDR2: SGDLS, YYNGEE. The length of the CDR3 is 14 residues. CDR3 in amino acids: CASSVAPLVNEQFF. Written as DNA, the CDR3 is TGTGCCAGCAGCGTAGCCCCATTAGTAAATGAGCAGTTCTTC.

This chain uses TRBV2 with TRBJ2-2; 10 nucleotides line up with TRBD1. Germline V gene sequence: CDR1 SNHLY, CDR2 FYNNEI. This CDR3 region has 14 residues. Losses at the gene ends were 8 bases for V and 8 bases for J; bases not matched to a gene: 8. CDR3 amino acids: CASGRGQGTGELFF. The CDR3 DNA follows: TGTGCCAGCGGGAGGGGACAGGGGACAGGGGAGCTGTTTTTT.

CDR3 in amino acids: CASSSRGNTEAFF. The DNA of the CDR3 is TGTGCCAGCAGTTCTCGGGGGAACACTGAAGCTTTCTTT. J is TRBJ1-1 and V is TRBV5-5; D not certain. With 5 bases removed from V and 1 base from J, the gap between germline ends came to 9 bases. CDR3 length: 13 residues. The germline V gene has CDR1 SGHKS and CDR2 YYEKEE (reference sequence).

This sequence joins TRBV6-1 and TRBJ1-2; maybe TRBD1 (5 bases). Trimming took 2 bases from V and 8 from J, leaving 9 bases between them. Germline V gene lookup returns CDR1 MNHNS and CDR2 SASEGT. The CDR3 spans 12 residues. The CDR3 nucleotides read TGTGCCAGCAGTGAATGGGGGTTAGGCTACACCTTC. Translating gives CASSEWGLGYTF.

CDR3: CASSLVFRAESGELFF. In nucleotides, the CDR3 is TGTGCCAGCAGCTTAGTCTTTCGAGCGGAGTCCGGGGAGCTGTTTTTT. The chain links TRBV7-8 to TRBJ2-2; D is perhaps TRBD2 (5 bases). Germline V gene lookup returns CDR1 SGHVS and CDR2 FQNEAQ. With 1 base removed from V and 6 bases from J, the gap between germline ends came to 15 bases. The CDR3 sequence is 16 residues long. The full variable domain, in which reference TRBV7-8 and TRBJ2-2 provide the parts outside the CDR3, is GAGVSQSPRYKVAKRGQDVALRCDPISGHVSLFWYQQALGQGPEFLTYFQNEAQLDKSGLPSDRFFAERPEGSVSTLKIQRTQQEDSAVYLCASSLVFRAESGELFFGEGSRLTVL.